The clone carrying this TCR beta chain is a singleton in its sample. Its antigen is unknown. The data stem from a study of memory CD4+ T cells and cytomegalovirus serostatus. Study context: Of the healthy Belgian adults, several were CMV seropositive and more than 20 seronegative.

Assay used: immunoSEQ multiplex PCR; TCRdb lists only in-frame clones, some missing. The data show tens of thousands of clones, about three quarters seen once. The study's findings and limits: Each of approximately 69 CMV-associated TCRbeta sequences occurred in one to five individuals.

The sort gate was single viable CD3+CD4+CD8-CD45RO+ cells for memory CD4+ T cells. Trimming took 4 bases from V and 2 from J; bases not matched to a gene: 5. Looked up from germline, CDR1 is SGDLS and CDR2 is YYNGEE. The CDR3 spans 15 residues. V gene TRBV9 combines with J gene TRBJ2-2, with TRBD1 matching over 7 bases. Input material: memory CD4+ T cells from blood. The source of this sequence is an adult in good health and CMV-seronegative. The CDR3 DNA sequence: TGTGCCAGCAGCACAACAGGGGTCAACACCGGGGAGCTGTTTTTT. This codes for CASSTTGVNTGELFF.